This T cell receptor beta chain was identified in a study of radiotherapy plus CTLA-4 blockade in lung cancer. Study-level findings and limits: The study found tumor-derived TCR clones expanded in blood after radiotherapy plus ipilimumab.

To note about this clone: Antigen unknown.

Assay: immunoSEQ multiplex PCR; the TCRdb copy retains only in-frame clones and omits some. The sample has approximately 47,000 clones, roughly 60% seen once. Chemo-refractory metastatic non-small-cell lung cancer patients were treated with focal radiation plus CTLA-4 blockade with ipilimumab. This material consisted of peripheral blood, taken from a patient treated with radiotherapy plus ipilimumab. The clonotype was recovered from a human donor with non-small cell lung cancer who had a partial response to radiotherapy plus ipilimumab.

The CDR3 protein is CASSEVEGGSPLHF. CDR3 nucleotide sequence: TGTGCCAGCAGTGAAGTAGAGGGAGGATCACCCCTCCACTTT. J is TRBJ1-6 and V is TRBV6-1; no definite D call. V was trimmed by 1 base and J by 10 bases, leaving 11 bases between them. Germline loops: CDR1 MNHNS, CDR2 SASEGT. This CDR3 region has 14 residues.